The present T cell receptor beta chain was sequenced within a study of beta chain features in type 1 diabetes (dated by TCRdb to the late 2010s). Background on the whole study: Mean age, gender distribution, total cell number and subset yield were not different between patients and healthy donors. A total of just under 110,000,000 sorted cells were examined across all samples, and RNA yield correlated strongly with the number of cells per subset. Regulatory and stem cell-like memory subsets were isolated from only 8 patients and 8 healthy donors, whereas naive and central memory subsets came from all 28 donors. The study compared the TCRB repertoires of sorted circulating CD4+ T cell subsets in recently diagnosed type 1 diabetes patients with those in matched healthy donors.

Each donor gave one peripheral blood draw, averaging roughly 120 mL, which was collected into heparinised tubes. Naive, central memory, regulatory and stem cell-like memory CD4+ T cells were sorted on a BD FACSAria II using a panel including CD45RO, CCR7, CD25, CD127, CD95 and CD27. Every sorted population had a purity above 95%. PBMCs were isolated right away by Lymphoprep density gradient centrifugation and were stained directly, without culture. To minimize batch effects, samples were stained and sorted in pairs, one healthy donor with one patient per experiment. Concerning this clone: No antigen is known for it. No much larger clonotype is one base removed from it; base qualities were not supplied.

Paper-wide results and their limitations: Because cDNA rather than genomic DNA was sequenced, highly expressing activated cells could have been over-represented, although no difference in activation and CD3 levels was found between groups. Shorter templates might have been favored by PCR, but patient and control samples were amplified and corrected together, so both groups would have been affected equally by any skew. At VDJ recombination sites, type 1 diabetes patients had fewer insertions and more deleted nucleotides, which implies abnormalities in thymic rearrangement. A moderate but significant shortening of TCRB CDR3 length was observed in type 1 diabetes patients in all four CD4+ subsets. Naive, central memory and regulatory TCRB repertoires appeared to be more alike among patients than among healthy donors. Only small numbers of individuals were included in the HLA sub-analyses, which left unresolved whether HLA type had any influence on TCRB rearrangement.

The entire isolated RNA was reverse transcribed using the High Capacity cDNA Reverse Transcription Kit, and thus expressed TCRB transcripts were sequenced. Deep immunoSEQ sequencing was performed on naive, central memory and regulatory T cell samples, with an average of about 3.6 million total reads per sample. After sorted cells were lysed in RLT buffer, RNA was extracted with DNase-treated RNeasy Micro or Mini kits, with the choice depending on cell number. Each cell subset was processed on its own to prevent cross-contamination, while patient and healthy donor samples were processed together. Using the immunoSEQ multiplex PCR, TCRB sequences were amplified from cDNA into 87-bp fragments spanning the CDR3 region. Amplicons were sequenced on the Illumina HiSeq platform. The published analysis was carried out like this. PCR bias was computationally corrected using synthetic template baselines, reads within Hamming distance 2 were collapsed, and singletons that could not be merged were discarded. Reads were aligned against IMGT to assign V, D and J genes, CDR3 length and insertions or deletions at six rearrangement sites. Within each subset, clonotype counts were normalized to sorted cell number, after which true diversity and Gini coefficients were computed with the tcR R package. The overlap coefficient, calculated on TCRB nucleotide sequences, was used to quantify repertoire sharing. Out-of-frame TCRB sequences from naive cells were analyzed to stand in for the pre-selection repertoire. TCRdb's version of the immuneACCESS table is confined to in-frame rearrangements and falls short of the full clone set. An unresolved V gene accounts for under half of the shortfall where checked; the remainder is of unknown origin. V and J calls and clone size come straight from that table; D and trimming were deduced from the DNA. Counted in this sample were 200,000 to 300,000 clones; 68% of them appeared once. The ten most abundant clones make up around 0.05% of the sample.

The sequenced sample consisted of naive CD4+ T cells from blood. In the paper's terms, the cell subset or site label means: true naive CD4+ T cells. This receptor was taken from a man between 25 and 39 years old in good health.

The CDR3 corresponds to CASSLDAPGETQYF. The DNA sequence reads TGTGCCAGCAGCTTGGACGCACCAGGGGAGACCCAGTACTTC. The V and J genes are TRBV5-4 and TRBJ2-5; TRBD1 is a weak D gene call, 5 bases matching. The germline V gene (reference sequence) yields SGHNT for CDR1 and YYREEE for CDR2. V is reduced by 0 bases and J by 5 bases, leaving a spacing of 11 bases between them. The CDR3 holds 14 amino acids from the cysteine to the phenylalanine. Just CDR3 DNA is preserved here, 42 bases in frame from base 1.